Each of the 28 T cell receptor beta chains below was sequenced from the same sample in a study of response to subunit inactivated influenza vaccine. MiXCR, run by TCRdb on the RT-PCR reads, gives a single entry per CDR3 protein. The sample yields under 200,000 distinct CDR3 sequences, roughly a tenth seen once. The material was CD8+ T cells sorted from PBMCs, obtained around 25 months after vaccination. Source of these receptors: a man between 50 and 70 years old who received an inactivated influenza vaccine.

This clonotype appeared a few times. The rearrangement links TRBV7-9 to TRBJ2-7; D may correspond to TRBD1 or TRBD2 (5 bases each). CDR1 SEHNR and CDR2 FQNEAQ come from the germline V gene (reference sequence). V was shortened by 5 bases and J by 7 bases, with 12 bases between the two germline ends. The CDR3 is 12 amino acids. The DNA for the CDR3 is TGTGCCAGCAGCCAGGGAGTTCAGGAGCAGTACTTC. Translation: CASSQGVQEQYF.

Ten or more counts support this clonotype. The rearrangement uses TRBV20-1 and TRBJ2-3; D possibly corresponds to TRBD2 (5 bases). CDR3 length equals 14 residues. Trimming removed 5 bases from V and 0 bases from J, with 12 bases in between. Germline CDR1 is DFQATT and CDR2 is SNEGSKA (reference sequence). The CDR3 reads CSADGLGSTDTQYF. Here the CDR3 DNA reads TGCAGTGCTGACGGACTGGGGAGCACAGATACGCAGTATTTT.

This clonotype was seen a handful of times. The chain is built from TRBV9 and TRBJ2-7; either TRBD1 or TRBD2 may fit D (5 bases each). Trimming cost V 0 bases and J 5 bases, with 12 bases left between them. Germline values: CDR1 SGDLS, CDR2 YYNGEE. The CDR3 sequence is 14 residues long. The CDR3 sequence: CASSVDIRGDEQYF. For the CDR3, the DNA is TGTGCCAGCAGCGTAGATATAAGGGGAGACGAGCAGTACTTC.

This clonotype was recorded a few times. The chain employs TRBV20-1 and TRBJ1-1, with no clear D. Germline V lookup: CDR1 DFQATT, CDR2 SNEGSKA (reference sequence). Deletions cut 7 bases from V and 8 bases from J, with 5 bases between. The CDR3 contains 8 residues. The CDR3 is CSVREAFF. The CDR3 DNA sequence: TGCAGTGTGAGGGAAGCTTTCTTT.

This chain joins TRBV13 and TRBJ2-3; possibly TRBD2 for D (5 bases). CDR1 and CDR2 from the germline V gene are PRHDT and FYEKMQ (reference sequence). The CDR3 is 14 amino acids. V lost 5 bases and J lost 4, with 13 bases in between. The CDR3 sequence is CASSLWTYSDTQYF. Written as DNA, the CDR3 is TGTGCCAGCAGCCTATGGACTTACTCAGATACGCAGTATTTT.

This clonotype was found a few times. The rearrangement uses TRBV6-2 or TRBV6-3 and TRBJ2-7, with 9 positions matching TRBD1. The CDR3 runs 15 residues. Germline V gene sequence: CDR1 MNHEY, CDR2 SVGEGT. V shed 2 bases and J 2 bases; nucleotides not matched to a gene: 4. DNA of the CDR3: TGTGCCAGCAGTTACGACAGGGGGACCCCCTACGAGCAGTACTTC. Protein sequence: CASSYDRGTPYEQYF.

The rearrangement joins TRBV20-1 to TRBJ2-2, with D tentatively TRBD1 (6 bases). V was trimmed by 5 bases and J by 5 bases, leaving 9 bases between them. Per germline, CDR1 DFQATT and CDR2 SNEGSKA (reference sequence). The CDR3 consists of 12 residues. The CDR3 spells CSALTGTGELFF. CDR3 nucleotide sequence: TGCAGTGCTTTGACAGGTACCGGGGAGCTGTTTTTT.

CDR3 sequence reads: CARTWGGGWTSGCSYNEQFF. CDR3 DNA sequence: TGCGCCAGGACTTGGGGTGGTGGCTGGACTAGCGGTTGCTCCTACAATGAGCAGTTCTTC. The rearrangement links TRBV4-3 to TRBJ2-1, with 10 bases matching TRBD2. Germline V gene data show CDR1 as LGHNA and CDR2 as YSLEER. The CDR3 runs 20 residues. The trim removed 9 bases at V and 0 bases at J, leaving 20 bases unmatched.

The table lists this clonotype with a few counts. DNA of the CDR3: TGTGCCAGCAGTGAATCGTCACAGGGGGTGGACGAGCAGTACTTC. Its translation is CASSESSQGVDEQYF. This sequence joins TRBV6-1 and TRBJ2-7, with 8 bases fitting TRBD1. J was trimmed by 5 bases and V by 2 bases; bases with no gene match: 8. The CDR3 runs 15 residues. Germline V CDR1 and CDR2: MNHNS, SASEGT.

This clonotype was observed a handful of times. V gene TRBV10-1 combines with J gene TRBJ1-2, with D perhaps TRBD1 (6 bases). V dropped 3 bases and J dropped 7 bases, with 15 bases sitting between them. The CDR3 loop spans 14 amino acids. The germline CDR1 and CDR2 sequences are WNHNN and SYGVQD (reference sequence). The CDR3 sequence: CASSENRDGSGYTF. Written as DNA, the CDR3 is TGCGCCAGCAGTGAAAACAGGGACGGCTCTGGCTACACCTTC.

This clonotype was found a few times. The chain couples TRBV14 to TRBJ2-1, with 10 positions matching TRBD2. Germline V gene lookup returns CDR1 SGHDN and CDR2 FVKESK. V gave up 7 bases and J gave up 8 bases; unmatched junction bases: 5. This CDR3 contains 13 residues. The CDR3 here is CASTLAGIHEQFF. DNA of the CDR3: TGTGCCAGCACACTAGCGGGAATACATGAGCAGTTCTTC.

CDR3 protein: CAWSLGSSGNTIYF. The CDR3, as DNA: TGTGCCTGGAGTCTCGGGTCATCTGGAAACACCATATATTTT. The chain combines TRBV30 with TRBJ1-3; no definite D call. The CDR3 is 14 amino acids. Germline V gene lookup returns CDR1 GTSNPN and CDR2 SVGIG (reference sequence). The V end was cut by 2 bases, the J end by 1 base, with 9 bases between.

This clonotype was recorded a few times. The chain recombines TRBV28 with TRBJ2-7, with D possibly matching TRBD1 (6 bases). The CDR3 is 13 residues long. Trimming took 10 bases from V and 3 from J, leaving 16 bases between them. Per the germline V gene, CDR1 is MDHEN and CDR2 is SYDVKM. The CDR3 loop is CATAQGRSYEQYF. As DNA, the CDR3 is TGTGCCACCGCACAGGGACGGAGCTACGAGCAGTACTTC.

J is TRBJ1-5 and V is TRBV5-5; the D is unclear. CDR1 is SGHKS, CDR2 YYEKEE, per germline (reference sequence). This CDR3 comprises 17 residues. Trimming stripped 2 bases from V and 0 bases from J, with 15 bases between. CDR3 coding DNA: TGTGCCAGCAGCTTTTTGAAAGGAAAGTATAGCAATCAGCCCCAGCATTTT. Translated: CASSFLKGKYSNQPQHF. Supplemented by reference TRBV5-5 and TRBJ1-5, the full variable domain reads DAGVTQSPTHLIKTRGQQVTLRCSPISGHKSVSWYQQVLGQGPQFIFQYYEKEERGRGNFPDRFSARQFPNYSSELNVNALLLGDSALYLCASSFLKGKYSNQPQHFGDGTRLSIL.

This clonotype showed up many times. The rearrangement joins TRBV3-1 to TRBJ1-1, with D unresolved. The CDR3 has 17 amino acids. The germline gives CDR1 LGHDT, CDR2 YNNKEL (reference sequence). V dropped 0 bases and J dropped 3 bases, with 17 bases sitting between them. In DNA, the CDR3 is TGTGCCAGCAGCCAAGATCGCCCCGGCTTGCGGGACACTGAAGCTTTCTTT. Translating it yields CASSQDRPGLRDTEAFF.

This clonotype was seen just once. The rearrangement joins TRBV4-3 to TRBJ2-1; D uncertain. The V end was cut by 0 bases, the J end by 1 base, with 13 bases between. The CDR3 has 17 residues. From germline, CDR1 is LGHNA and CDR2 YSLEER. CDR3 residues: CASSQDLELKSYNEQFF. The CDR3 bases are TGCGCCAGCAGCCAAGATCTTGAACTGAAGTCCTACAATGAGCAGTTCTTC.

This clonotype was seen a few times. The V and J genes are TRBV12-3 or TRBV12-4 and TRBJ1-2; D perhaps matches TRBD1 (6 bases). The V and J ends lost 3 bases and 1 base respectively, with 15 bases between them. This CDR3 has 16 residues. The CDR3 nucleotides read TGTGCCAGCAGTTTGGTCCGGGGGGCGATTAACTATGGCTACACCTTC. Amino acids: CASSLVRGAINYGYTF.

There are a few counts of this clonotype. The rearrangement uses TRBV27 and TRBJ2-2; 9 nucleotides align to TRBD2. There are 16 residues in the CDR3. The junction had 6 bases not matched to a gene; V was cut back by 2 bases and J by 5 bases. CDR1 is MNHEY and CDR2 is SMNVEV in the germline V gene (reference sequence). This chain's CDR3 is CASSLIGGRGTGELFF. The CDR3 nucleotides read TGTGCCAGCAGTTTAATTGGCGGGAGGGGAACCGGGGAGCTGTTTTTT.

This clonotype was detected a few times. CDR3 protein: CSPVMASGETDTQYF. CDR3 bases: TGCAGTCCAGTGATGGCTAGCGGTGAAACAGATACGCAGTATTTT. The genes are TRBV20-1 and TRBJ2-3, with 7 bases lining up with TRBD2. CDR1 and CDR2 from the germline V gene are DFQATT and SNEGSKA (reference sequence). V lost 8 bases, J lost 3 bases, and 14 bases stayed unmatched. This CDR3 comprises 15 residues.

This clonotype has just a few counts. This chain uses TRBV7-9 with TRBJ2-1; 7 bases line up with TRBD2. The CDR3 sequence is 16 residues long. V lost 5 bases and J lost 5; bases outside the gene matches: 12. CDR1 is SEHNR and CDR2 is FQNEAQ in the germline V gene (reference sequence). CDR3 protein: CASSGGAASGDNEQFF. CDR3 nucleotide sequence: TGTGCCAGCAGCGGCGGCGCGGCTAGCGGTGACAATGAGCAGTTCTTC.

V gene TRBV12-3 or TRBV12-4 combines with J gene TRBJ1-1; D is ambiguous. The ends were cut back, 5 bases at V and 12 bases at J, with 22 bases in the middle. The CDR3 has 14 residues. In DNA, the CDR3 is TGTGCCAGCAGTGTAAGAGACACACGGGCCGAGACTTTCTTT. Protein: CASSVRDTRAETFF.

The V call is TRBV12-3 or TRBV12-4, the J call TRBJ2-4; D remains ambiguous. The CDR3 is made up of 12 amino acids. V lost 5 bases, J lost 6 bases, and 8 bases lay in between. For the CDR3, the DNA is TGTGCCAGCAGTGGACCCTTAAACATTCAGTACTTC. Translation: CASSGPLNIQYF.

This clonotype has a count of ten or more. J is TRBJ2-1 and V is TRBV7-8; D not certain. Germline CDR1 SGHVS, CDR2 FQNEAQ. The CDR3 length is 15 residues. Between the trimmed V and J ends, which lost 5 bases and 2 bases, there was a span of 13 bases. CDR3 sequence: CASSSLFRTYNEQFF. Here the CDR3 DNA reads TGTGCCAGCAGCAGCCTCTTCCGAACCTACAATGAGCAGTTCTTC.

There are a few counts of this clonotype. This chain uses TRBV24-1 with TRBJ2-5; either TRBD1 or TRBD2 may supply D (5 bases each). The germline V gene has CDR1 KGHDR and CDR2 SFDVKD. The V and J ends lost 10 bases and 5 bases respectively, with 10 bases between them. There are 11 residues in the CDR3. This CDR3 reads CATGTLETQYF. CDR3 bases: TGTGCCACGGGGACCCTGGAGACCCAGTACTTC.

This clonotype came up a few times. This chain joins TRBV7-9 and TRBJ2-3, with D uncertain. V was pared by 3 bases and J by 1 base, with 8 bases between. This CDR3 comprises 14 residues. Per germline, CDR1 SEHNR and CDR2 FQNEAQ (reference sequence). DNA of the CDR3: TGTGCCAGCAGCTTCACGCCGGGCACAGATACGCAGTATTTT. It yields the protein CASSFTPGTDTQYF.

This clonotype has just a few counts. The chain combines TRBV9 with TRBJ2-7; maybe TRBD2 (6 bases). CDR3 length equals 16 residues. Germline CDR1 is SGDLS and CDR2 is YYNGEE. V was clipped by 4 bases and J by 4 bases, with 21 bases between them. This CDR3 is CASSTGPNPGVYEQYF. DNA for the CDR3: TGTGCCAGCAGCACCGGCCCCAACCCGGGGGTATACGAGCAGTACTTC.

The rearrangement uses TRBV14 and TRBJ1-1, with 7 nucleotides matching TRBD1. The CDR3 is 17 residues long. The germline V gene encodes CDR1 SGHDN and CDR2 FVKESK. The trim removed 0 bases at V and 0 bases at J, leaving 7 bases unmatched. The CDR3 sequence is CASSQDRGGLLNTEAFF. CDR3 nucleotides: TGTGCCAGCAGCCAAGATAGAGGGGGCCTTCTGAACACTGAAGCTTTCTTT.

This clonotype appeared a few times. The V call is TRBV12-3 or TRBV12-4, the J call TRBJ1-2; D gene ambiguous. This CDR3 is built from 13 residues. The ends were cut back, 1 base at V and 5 bases at J, with 8 bases in the middle. CDR3 residues: CASSLGARYGYTF. DNA of the CDR3: TGTGCCAGCAGTTTAGGGGCGAGATATGGCTACACCTTC.